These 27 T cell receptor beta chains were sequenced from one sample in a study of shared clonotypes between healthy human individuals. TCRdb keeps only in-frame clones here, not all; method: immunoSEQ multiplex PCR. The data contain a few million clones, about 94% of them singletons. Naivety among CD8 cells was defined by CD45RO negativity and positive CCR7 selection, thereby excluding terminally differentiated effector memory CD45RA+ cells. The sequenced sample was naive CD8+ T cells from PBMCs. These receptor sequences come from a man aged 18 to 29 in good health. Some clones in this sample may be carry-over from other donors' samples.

The CDR3, as DNA: TGTGCCAGTAGTATAAGGGCGGGAGGGCCCTACAATGAGCAGTTCTTC. It codes for CASSIRAGGPYNEQFF. The gene calls are TRBV19 and TRBJ2-1; 9 bases line up with TRBD2. From germline, CDR1 is LNHDA and CDR2 SQIVND (reference sequence). The V and J ends lost 2 bases and 2 bases, in that order; junction bases with no gene match: 4. The CDR3 spans 16 residues.

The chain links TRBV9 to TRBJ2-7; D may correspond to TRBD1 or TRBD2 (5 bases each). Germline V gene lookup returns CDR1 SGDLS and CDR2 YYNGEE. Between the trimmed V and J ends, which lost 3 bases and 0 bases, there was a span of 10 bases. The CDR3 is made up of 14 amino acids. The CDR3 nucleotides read TGTGCCAGCAGCGGGGACGGTGACTCCTACGAGCAGTACTTC. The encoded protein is CASSGDGDSYEQYF.

CDR3 protein: CASSNRTGAYTEAFF. In DNA, the CDR3 is TGTGCCAGCAGTAACCGTACAGGGGCCTACACTGAAGCTTTCTTT. This rearrangement joins TRBV2 to TRBJ1-1; TRBD1 matches at 7 bases. The CDR3 covers 15 residues. In germline, CDR1 is SNHLY, CDR2 FYNNEI. J gave up 3 bases and V 5 bases, and 9 bases lay outside the gene matches.

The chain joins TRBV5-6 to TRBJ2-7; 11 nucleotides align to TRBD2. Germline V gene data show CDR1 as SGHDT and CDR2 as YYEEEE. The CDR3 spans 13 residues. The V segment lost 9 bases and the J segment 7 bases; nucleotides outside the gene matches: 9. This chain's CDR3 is CATQRLAGQEQYF. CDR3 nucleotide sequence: TGTGCCACCCAGCGACTAGCGGGACAGGAGCAGTACTTC. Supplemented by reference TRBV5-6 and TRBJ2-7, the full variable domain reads DAGVTQSPTHLIKTRGQQVTLRCSPKSGHDTVSWYQQALGQGPQFIFQYYEEEERQRGNFPDRFSGHQFPNYSSELNVNALLLGDSALYLCATQRLAGQEQYFGPGTRLTVT.

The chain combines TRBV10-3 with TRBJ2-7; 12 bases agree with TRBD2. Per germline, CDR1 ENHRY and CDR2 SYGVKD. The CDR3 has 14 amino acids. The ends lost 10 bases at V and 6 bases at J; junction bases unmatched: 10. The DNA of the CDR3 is TGTGCCACTACTAGCGGGAGGCTCCCCTCCGAGCAGTACTTC. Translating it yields CATTSGRLPSEQYF.

The CDR3 spells CAIRVGTDKTHEQYF. In DNA form, the CDR3 reads TGTGCCATCAGAGTAGGGACCGACAAAACCCACGAGCAGTACTTC. This sequence joins TRBV10-3 and TRBJ2-7; possibly TRBD1 or TRBD2 for D (5 bases each). The CDR3 is 15 residues long. V lost 6 bases, J lost 5 bases, and 20 bases lay in between. The V gene's germline CDR1 is ENHRY and CDR2 SYGVKD.

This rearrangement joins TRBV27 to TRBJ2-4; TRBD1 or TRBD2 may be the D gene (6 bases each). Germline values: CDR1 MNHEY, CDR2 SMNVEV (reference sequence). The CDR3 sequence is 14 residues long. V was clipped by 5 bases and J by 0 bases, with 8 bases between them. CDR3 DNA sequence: TGTGCCAGCAGTCCGGGGGCAGCCAAAAACATTCAGTACTTC. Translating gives CASSPGAAKNIQYF.

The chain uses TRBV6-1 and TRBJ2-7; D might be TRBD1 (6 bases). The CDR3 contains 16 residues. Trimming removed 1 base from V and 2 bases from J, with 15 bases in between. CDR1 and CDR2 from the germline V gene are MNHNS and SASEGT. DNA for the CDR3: TGTGCCAGCAGTGAAGGCTGGTGGACAGTGCCCTACGAGCAGTACTTC. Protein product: CASSEGWWTVPYEQYF.

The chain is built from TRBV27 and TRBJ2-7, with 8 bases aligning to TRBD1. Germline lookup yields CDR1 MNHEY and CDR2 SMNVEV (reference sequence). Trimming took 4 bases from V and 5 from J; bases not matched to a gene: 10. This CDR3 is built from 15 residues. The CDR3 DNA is TGTGCCAGCAGTTATGACGGACAGGGTTTCGACGAGCAGTACTTC. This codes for CASSYDGQGFDEQYF.

CDR3 coding DNA: TGTGCCAGCAGTTGGGGACTGTCGAACACTGAAGCTTTCTTT. Translating gives CASSWGLSNTEAFF. V is TRBV6-6 and J is TRBJ1-1, with a possible D match to TRBD1 (5 bases). The CDR3 consists of 14 residues. Deletions cut 4 bases from V and 1 base from J, with 10 bases between. CDR1 and CDR2 from the germline V gene are MNHNY and SVGAGI (reference sequence).

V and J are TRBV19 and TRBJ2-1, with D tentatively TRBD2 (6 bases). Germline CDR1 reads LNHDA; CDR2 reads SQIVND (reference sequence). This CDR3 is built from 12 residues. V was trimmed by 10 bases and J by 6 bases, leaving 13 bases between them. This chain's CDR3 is CATSTRANEQFF. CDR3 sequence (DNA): TGTGCCACCTCGACTAGAGCCAATGAGCAGTTCTTC.

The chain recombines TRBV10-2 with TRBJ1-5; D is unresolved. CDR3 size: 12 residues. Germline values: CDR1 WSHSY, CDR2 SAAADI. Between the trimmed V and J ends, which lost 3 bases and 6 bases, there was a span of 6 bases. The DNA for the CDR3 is TGCGCCAGCAGTGAATGGAGTCAGCCCCAGCATTTT. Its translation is CASSEWSQPQHF.

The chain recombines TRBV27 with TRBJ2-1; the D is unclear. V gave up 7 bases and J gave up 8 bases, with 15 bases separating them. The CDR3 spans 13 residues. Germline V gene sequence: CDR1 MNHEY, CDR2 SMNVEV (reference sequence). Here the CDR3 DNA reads TGTGCCAGCAATCCTATAGGTGCGCATGAGCAGTTCTTC. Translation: CASNPIGAHEQFF.

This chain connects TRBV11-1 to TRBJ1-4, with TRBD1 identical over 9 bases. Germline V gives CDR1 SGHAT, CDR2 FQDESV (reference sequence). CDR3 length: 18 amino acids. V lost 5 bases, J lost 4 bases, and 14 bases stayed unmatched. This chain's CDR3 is CASSRKGQGKFGNEKLFF. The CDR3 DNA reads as TGTGCCAGCAGCCGCAAAGGACAGGGGAAGTTCGGTAATGAAAAACTGTTTTTT.

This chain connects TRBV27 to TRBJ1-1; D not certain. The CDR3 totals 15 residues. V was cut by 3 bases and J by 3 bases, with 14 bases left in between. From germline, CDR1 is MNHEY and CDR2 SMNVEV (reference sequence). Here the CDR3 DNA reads TGTGCCAGCAGTTTTGTAGGGTGGGCGGACACTGAAGCTTTCTTT. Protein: CASSFVGWADTEAFF.

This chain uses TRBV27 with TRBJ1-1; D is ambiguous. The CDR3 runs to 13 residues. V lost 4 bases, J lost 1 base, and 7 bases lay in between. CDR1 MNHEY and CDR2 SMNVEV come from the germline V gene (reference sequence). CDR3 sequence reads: CASSWAQNTEAFF. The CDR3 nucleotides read TGTGCCAGCAGTTGGGCACAGAACACTGAAGCTTTCTTT.

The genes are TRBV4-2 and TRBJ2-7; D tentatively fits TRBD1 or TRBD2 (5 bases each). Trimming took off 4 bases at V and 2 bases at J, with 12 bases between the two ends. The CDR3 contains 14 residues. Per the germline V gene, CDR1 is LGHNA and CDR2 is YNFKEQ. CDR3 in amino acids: CASSPGRGAYEQYF. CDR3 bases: TGTGCCAGCAGCCCGGGGCGCGGCGCCTACGAGCAGTACTTC.

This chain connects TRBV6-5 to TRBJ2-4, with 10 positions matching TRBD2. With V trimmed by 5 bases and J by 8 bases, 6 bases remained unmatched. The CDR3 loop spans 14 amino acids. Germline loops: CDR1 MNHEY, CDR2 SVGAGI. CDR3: CASSITSGTDIQYF. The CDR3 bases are TGTGCCAGCAGTATAACTAGCGGGACAGACATTCAGTACTTC.

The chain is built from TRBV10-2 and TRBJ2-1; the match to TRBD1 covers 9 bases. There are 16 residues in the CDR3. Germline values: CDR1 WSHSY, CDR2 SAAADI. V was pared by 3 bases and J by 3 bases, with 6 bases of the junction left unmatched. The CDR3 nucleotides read TGCGCCAGCAGTGACCTCGGGACAGGGCGCTACAATGAGCAGTTCTTC. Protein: CASSDLGTGRYNEQFF.

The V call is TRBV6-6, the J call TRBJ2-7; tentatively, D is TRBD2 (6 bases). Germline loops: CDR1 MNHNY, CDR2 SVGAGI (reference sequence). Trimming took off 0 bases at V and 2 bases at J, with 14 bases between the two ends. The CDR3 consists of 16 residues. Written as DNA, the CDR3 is TGTGCCAGCAGTTACTCAGTAGCGGTTAGGACCTACGAGCAGTACTTC. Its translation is CASSYSVAVRTYEQYF.

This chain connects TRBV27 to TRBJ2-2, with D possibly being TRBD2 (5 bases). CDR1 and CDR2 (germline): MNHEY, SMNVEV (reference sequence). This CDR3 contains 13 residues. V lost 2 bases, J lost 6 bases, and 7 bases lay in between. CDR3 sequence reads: CASSLLAPGELFF. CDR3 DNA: TGTGCCAGCAGTTTACTAGCCCCCGGGGAGCTGTTTTTT.

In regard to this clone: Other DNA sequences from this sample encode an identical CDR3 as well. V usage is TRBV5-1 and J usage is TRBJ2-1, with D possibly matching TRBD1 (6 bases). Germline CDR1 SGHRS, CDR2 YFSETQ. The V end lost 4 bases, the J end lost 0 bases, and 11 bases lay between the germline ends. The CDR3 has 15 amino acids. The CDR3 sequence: CASSDRPSSYNEQFF. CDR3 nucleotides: TGCGCCAGCAGCGACAGGCCCAGCTCCTACAATGAGCAGTTCTTC.

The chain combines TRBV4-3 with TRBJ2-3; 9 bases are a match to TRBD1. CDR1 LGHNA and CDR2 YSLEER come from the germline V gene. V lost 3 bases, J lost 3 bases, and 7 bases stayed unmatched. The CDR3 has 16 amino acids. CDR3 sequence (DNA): TGCGCCAGCAGCCAGGGGGGACAGGGTATAACAGATACGCAGTATTTT. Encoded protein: CASSQGGQGITDTQYF.

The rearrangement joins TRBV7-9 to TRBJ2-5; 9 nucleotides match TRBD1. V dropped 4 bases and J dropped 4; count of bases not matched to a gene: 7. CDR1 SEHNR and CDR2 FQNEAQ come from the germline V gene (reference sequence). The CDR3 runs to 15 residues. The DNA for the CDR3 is TGTGCCAGCAGCTCCCCCCGGGACAGGGCAGAGACCCAGTACTTC. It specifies CASSSPRDRAETQYF.

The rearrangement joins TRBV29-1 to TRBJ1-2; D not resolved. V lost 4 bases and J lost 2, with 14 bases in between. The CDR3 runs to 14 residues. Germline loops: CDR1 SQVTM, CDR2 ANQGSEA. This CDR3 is CSVVRDRENYGYTF. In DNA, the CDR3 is TGCAGCGTTGTACGGGATAGGGAGAACTATGGCTACACCTTC.

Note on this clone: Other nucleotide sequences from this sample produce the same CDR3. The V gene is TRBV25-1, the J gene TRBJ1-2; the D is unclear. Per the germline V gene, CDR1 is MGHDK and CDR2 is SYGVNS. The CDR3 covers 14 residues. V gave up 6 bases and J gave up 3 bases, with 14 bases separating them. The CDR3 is CASRPDGSYYGYTF. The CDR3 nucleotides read TGTGCCAGCAGGCCCGATGGCAGTTACTATGGCTACACCTTC.

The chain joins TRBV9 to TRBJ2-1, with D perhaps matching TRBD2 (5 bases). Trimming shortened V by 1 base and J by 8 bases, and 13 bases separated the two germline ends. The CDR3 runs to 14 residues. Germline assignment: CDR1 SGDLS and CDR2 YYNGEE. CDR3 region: CASSVRVLRDEQFF. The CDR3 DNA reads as TGTGCCAGCAGCGTACGCGTTCTGAGGGATGAGCAGTTCTTC.